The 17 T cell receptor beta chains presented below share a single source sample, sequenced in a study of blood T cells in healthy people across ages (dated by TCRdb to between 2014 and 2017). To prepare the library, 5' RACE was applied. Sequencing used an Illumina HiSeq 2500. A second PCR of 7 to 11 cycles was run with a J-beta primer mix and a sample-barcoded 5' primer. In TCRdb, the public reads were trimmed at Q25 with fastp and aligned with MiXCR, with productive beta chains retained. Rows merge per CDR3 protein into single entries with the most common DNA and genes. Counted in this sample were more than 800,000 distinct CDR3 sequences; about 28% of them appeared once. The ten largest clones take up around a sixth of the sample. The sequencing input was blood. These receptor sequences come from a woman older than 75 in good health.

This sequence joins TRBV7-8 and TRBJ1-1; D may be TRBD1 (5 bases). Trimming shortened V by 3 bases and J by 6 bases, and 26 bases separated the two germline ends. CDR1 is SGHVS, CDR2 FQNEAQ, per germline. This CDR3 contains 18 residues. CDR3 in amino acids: CASSFMAGGVGRGAEAFF. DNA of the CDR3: TGTGCCAGCAGCTTCATGGCGGGTGGTGTAGGGAGGGGCGCTGAAGCTTTCTTT.

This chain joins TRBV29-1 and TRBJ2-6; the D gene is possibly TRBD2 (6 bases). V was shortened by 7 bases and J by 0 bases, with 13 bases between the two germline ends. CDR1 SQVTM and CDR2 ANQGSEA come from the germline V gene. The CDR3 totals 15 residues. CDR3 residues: CSAQLGGSGANVLTF. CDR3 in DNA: TGCAGCGCCCAATTGGGGGGCTCTGGGGCCAACGTCCTGACTTTC.

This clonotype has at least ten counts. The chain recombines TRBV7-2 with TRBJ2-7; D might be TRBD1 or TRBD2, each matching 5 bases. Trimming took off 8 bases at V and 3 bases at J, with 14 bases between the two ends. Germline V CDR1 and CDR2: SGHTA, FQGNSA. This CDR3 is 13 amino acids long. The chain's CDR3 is CASGPGTIYEQYF. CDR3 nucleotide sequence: TGTGCCAGCGGCCCCGGGACGATCTACGAGCAGTACTTC.

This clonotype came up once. CDR3 DNA: TGTGCCAGCAGGGAAATGGGAGGGGGCACCTACGAGCAGTACTTC. The encoded protein is CASREMGGGTYEQYF. The rearrangement links TRBV7-2 to TRBJ2-7, with D perhaps matching TRBD1 or TRBD2 (7 bases each). Trimming removed 6 bases at V and 2 bases at J, with 17 bases between. The CDR3 totals 15 residues. Germline values: CDR1 SGHTA, CDR2 FQGNSA.

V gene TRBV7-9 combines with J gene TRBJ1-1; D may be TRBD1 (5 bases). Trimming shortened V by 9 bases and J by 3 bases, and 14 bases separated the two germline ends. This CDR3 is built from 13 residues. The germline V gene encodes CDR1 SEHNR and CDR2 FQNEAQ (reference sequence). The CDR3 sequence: CARGQLMDTEAFF. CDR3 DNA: TGTGCCAGAGGACAACTGATGGACACTGAAGCTTTCTTT.

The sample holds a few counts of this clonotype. CDR3 amino acids: CASSSAGRQAFF. The CDR3 nucleotides are TGTGCCTCTAGTTCTGCGGGGCGGCAAGCTTTCTTT. The V gene is TRBV27, the J gene TRBJ1-1; possibly TRBD1 for D (5 bases). The CDR3 runs 12 residues. CDR1 MNHEY and CDR2 SMNVEV come from the germline V gene (reference sequence). Trimming removed 11 bases from V and 9 bases from J, with 19 bases in between.

CDR3: CASSWGIIEQFF. The DNA of the CDR3 is TGTGCCAGCAGCTGGGGGATAATTGAGCAGTTCTTC. The V call is TRBV7-9, the J call TRBJ2-1; D tentatively reads TRBD1 or TRBD2 (5 bases each). With 4 bases removed from V and 9 bases from J, the gap between germline ends came to 10 bases. The germline gives CDR1 SEHNR, CDR2 FQNEAQ (reference sequence). This CDR3 is 12 amino acids long.

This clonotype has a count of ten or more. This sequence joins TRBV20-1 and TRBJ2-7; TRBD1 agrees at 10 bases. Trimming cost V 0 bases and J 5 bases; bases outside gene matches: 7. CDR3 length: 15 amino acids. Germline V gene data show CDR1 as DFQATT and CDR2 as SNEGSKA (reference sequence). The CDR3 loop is CSARDRDRGWHEQYF. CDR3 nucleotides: TGCAGTGCTAGAGATCGGGACAGGGGTTGGCACGAGCAGTACTTC.

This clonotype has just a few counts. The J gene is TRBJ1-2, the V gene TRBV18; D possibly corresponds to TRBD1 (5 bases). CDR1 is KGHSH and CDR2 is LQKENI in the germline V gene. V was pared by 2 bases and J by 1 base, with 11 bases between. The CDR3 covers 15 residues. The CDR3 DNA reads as TGTGCCAGCTCACCAGGAGACAGTCTTAACTATGGCTACACCTTC. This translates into CASSPGDSLNYGYTF.

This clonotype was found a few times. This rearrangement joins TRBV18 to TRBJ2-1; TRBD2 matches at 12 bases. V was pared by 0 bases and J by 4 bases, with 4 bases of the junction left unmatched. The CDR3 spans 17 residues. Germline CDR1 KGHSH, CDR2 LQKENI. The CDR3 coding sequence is TGTGCCAGCTCACCACCTCAACTAGCGGGGGGTTACAATGAGCAGTTCTTC. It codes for CASSPPQLAGGYNEQFF.

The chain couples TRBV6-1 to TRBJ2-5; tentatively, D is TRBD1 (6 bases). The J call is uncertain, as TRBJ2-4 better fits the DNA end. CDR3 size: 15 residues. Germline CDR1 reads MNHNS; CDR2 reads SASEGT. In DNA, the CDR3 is TGTGCCAGCAGACCGTGGTCAAGGGGGAGAGACATTCAGTACTTC. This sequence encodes CASRPWSRGRDIQYF.

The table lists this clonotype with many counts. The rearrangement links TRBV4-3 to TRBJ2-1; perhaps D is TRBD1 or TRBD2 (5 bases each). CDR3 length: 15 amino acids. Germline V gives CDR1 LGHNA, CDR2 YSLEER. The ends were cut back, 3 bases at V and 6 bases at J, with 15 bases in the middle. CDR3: CASSQGVTTSNEQFF. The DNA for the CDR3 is TGCGCCAGCAGCCAGGGGGTCACTACTTCCAATGAGCAGTTCTTC.

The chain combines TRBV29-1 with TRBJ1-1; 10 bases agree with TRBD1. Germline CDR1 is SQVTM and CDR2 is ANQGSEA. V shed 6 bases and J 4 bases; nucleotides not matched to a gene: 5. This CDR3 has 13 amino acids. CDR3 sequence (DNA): TGCAGCGTCCGGACAGGGGGAGGCACTGAAGCTTTCTTT. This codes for CSVRTGGGTEAFF.

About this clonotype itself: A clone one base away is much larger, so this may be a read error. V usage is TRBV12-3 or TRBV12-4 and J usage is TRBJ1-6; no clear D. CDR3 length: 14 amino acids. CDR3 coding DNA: TGTGCCAGCAGTTTAATCGGGTGGGATTCACCCCCCCACTTT. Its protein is CASSLIGWDSPPHF.

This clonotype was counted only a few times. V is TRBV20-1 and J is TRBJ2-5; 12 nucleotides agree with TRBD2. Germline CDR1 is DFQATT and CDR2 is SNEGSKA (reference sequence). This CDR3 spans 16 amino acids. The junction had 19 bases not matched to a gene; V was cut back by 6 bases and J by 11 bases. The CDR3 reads CSAPNPLAGGHHEQYF. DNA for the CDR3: TGCAGTGCCCCAAACCCCCTAGCGGGGGGGCACCATGAGCAGTACTTC.

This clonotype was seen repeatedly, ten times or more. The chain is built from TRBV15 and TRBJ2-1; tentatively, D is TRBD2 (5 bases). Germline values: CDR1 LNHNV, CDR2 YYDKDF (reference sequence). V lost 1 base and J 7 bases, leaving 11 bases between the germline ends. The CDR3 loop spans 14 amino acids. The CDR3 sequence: CATSRARRRNEQFF. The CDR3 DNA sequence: TGTGCCACCAGCAGAGCCCGGAGGCGGAATGAGCAGTTCTTC.

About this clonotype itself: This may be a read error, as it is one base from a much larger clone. The CDR3 spells CSARSWTDRSGTGERFF. DNA of the CDR3: TGCAGTGCTAGGTCTTGGACGGACAGATCGGGCACCGGGGAGCGGTTTTTT. The V call is TRBV20-1, the J call TRBJ2-2; D possibly corresponds to TRBD1 (6 bases). The CDR3 contains 17 residues. The germline V gene has CDR1 DFQATT and CDR2 SNEGSKA (reference sequence).